This T cell receptor (beta chain) comes out of a study of blood T cell repertoires in COVID-19. Overall study: Specimens from acute and convalescent COVID-19 originated in the United States, Italy and Spain.

The CDR3 consists of 13 residues. Germline V gene sequence: CDR1 SGHAT, CDR2 FQNNGV. V lost 5 bases to trimming and J lost 6 bases, with 13 bases between them. Source study methods: Scientists estimated how many nucleated cells there were by amplifying reference gene primers. The protocol was immunoSEQ multiplex PCR, while the TCRdb copy is restricted to in-frame clones and leaves out a portion. V and J calls plus clone size are reproduced from that table; the DNA served to infer D and trimming. The sample includes some 170,000 clones, under 95% of them seen just once. The sequence was obtained from a man aged 60-69 years with active or convalescent COVID-19. The chain recombines TRBV11-2 with TRBJ1-2; TRBD1 is a possible D gene (5 bases). Sequencing was performed on peripheral blood. The CDR3 sequence is CASSKQETHGYTF. In DNA form, the CDR3 reads TGTGCCAGCAGCAAACAGGAGACTCATGGCTACACCTTC.